This T cell receptor beta chain was captured by sequencing in a study of cytomegalovirus exposure and HLA in healthy donors. V lost 5 bases, J lost 3 bases, and 17 bases lay in between. The length of the CDR3 is 15 residues. Germline V gene lookup returns CDR1 LNHDA and CDR2 SQIVND (reference sequence). Concerning this clone itself: Its cognate antigen is unknown.

PCR used 60 Vbeta primers and 13 Jbeta primers. The table came from immunoSEQ multiplex PCR; TCRdb's copy has only in-frame clones and leaves some out. The table lists some 77,000 clones, 80% of them singletons. This cohort consisted of healthy bone marrow donors. General observations from the study: Through in vitro validation, three CMV-associated chains were shown to be specific for CMV antigens. There was a cluster of highly shared sequence variants that was likely a sequencing artifact. The productive fraction for most TCR beta V segments was about 87% or about 30% in an earlier analysis.

Sequences were obtained from PBMCs. The sequence was obtained from a man aged 50-60 years in good health and CMV-seropositive. This sequence joins TRBV19 and TRBJ2-7; tentative D call: TRBD1 (6 bases). The CDR3 loop reads CASSGPTGFFYEQYF. The CDR3 coding sequence is TGTGCCAGTAGTGGCCCGACAGGATTCTTCTACGAGCAGTACTTC.